Described below is a single T cell receptor beta chain sequence and its context. This clonotype was detected many times. This receptor's antigen is unknown. No qualities accompany the bases; no much larger clone lies one base away. Trimming at the junction amounts to 2 bases on V and 0 bases on J, and the germline ends lie 17 bases apart. CDR1 and CDR2 are read off the germline V gene as ENHRY and SYGVKD. From the cysteine through the phenylalanine, the CDR3 covers 19 amino acids. CDR3 DNA only is kept here, 57 bases in frame from base 1. This entry belongs to a study of CD8+CD57+ T cells in acquired aplastic anemia (dated by TCRdb to 2017 to 2018). Broadly, across the study: Extracted DNA from sorted CD4+ and CD8+ cells averaged 3.2 ug, ranging from roughly 0.17 to 27.4 ug. Healthy donor samples averaged about 10 million reads for CD4+ and under 12 million for CD8+ cells.

Study-wide conclusions, independent of this receptor: Roughly 30 CD8+ CDR3 sequences were shared between patients and controls but appeared highly expressed in patients and within their immunodominant clones. Patients and healthy controls showed no significant difference in CD8+ Simpson's diversity (P=0.060).

In this study, sorted CD4+ and CD8+ T cells from the blood of healthy subjects and of severe aplastic anemia patients had their TCR repertoires deep-sequenced. Ficoll-Paque density gradient centrifugation was used to isolate peripheral blood mononuclear cells. CD4+ and CD8+ T cells were sorted by FACS or magnetic beads before DNA extraction. TCR beta VDJ combination and CDR3 sequence profiling used genomic DNA as the template. An Illumina HiSeq 2000 was used for TCR repertoire sequencing. In the source study's methods: Repertoire assessment relied on Simpson's diversity index, CDR3 size and DJ length profiles, and TRBV/TRBJ rearrangement plots. The immunodominant clone was defined as the most abundant DNA sequence in deep sequencing data. CDR3 amino acid sequences were screened for sharing across subjects and compared with published repertoires and the VDJdb database. TCRdb reanalyzed the raw reads on its own, using fastp at Q25 for trimming and MiXCR for clone calling, and kept in-frame beta chains. Entries are consolidated by CDR3 protein sequence, retaining the most common genes and DNA. The V and J calls, along with clone size, are taken from TCRdb and not from the paper's own processing. In all, the sample holds about 190,000 distinct CDR3 sequences, and about half of those were seen once. The biggest ten clones account for about 15% of the sample.

Sequenced: sorted CD4+, CD8+, or CD8+CD57+ T cells (not recorded which) from PBMCs. The clonotype comes from a human donor in good health, serving as a control. The rearranged segments are TRBV10-3 and TRBJ2-6; a tentative D call is TRBD1 (5 bases match). The CDR3 region reads CAISEPSQGKVSGANVLTF. The nucleotide sequence reads TGTGCCATCAGTGAGCCGTCGCAGGGAAAGGTCTCTGGGGCCAACGTCCTGACTTTC.